This entry is about one T cell receptor beta chain. Its specific antigen is unknown. One base away there is no much larger clone; base qualities are not given. The donors were healthy, HIV-negative adults with no recently reported acute infections or vaccinations. All donors were Caucasian adults living in Nashville, Tennessee, USA. CD4+ T cells were enriched by magnetic negative selection, after which naive cells were positively selected on CD45RA and the negative fraction was taken as the memory subset. Blood was obtained by leukapheresis, after which PBMCs were separated by Ficoll-Histopaque density gradient centrifugation and cryopreserved in liquid nitrogen vapor phase. Purity and quantity of every magnetically sorted T cell population were checked by analytical flow cytometry. From each sorted fraction, genomic DNA was isolated and quantified by UV absorbance on a Nanodrop 2000c. The sample is drawn from a study of shared clonotypes between healthy human individuals (dated by TCRdb to 2020 to 2022). Context from the whole study: Two women and three men aged 18 to 49 years were included in the cohort. Per donor, three plates each were used for CD4 naive and CD4 memory, two for CD8 naive, and one for CD8 memory. To estimate repertoire size and how much clonotype sharing occurs between individuals, the study deeply sequenced the blood TCR repertoires of five or six healthy adults. To increase sequencing depth and limit assay-specific biases, different laboratories used diverse techniques to prepare libraries and sequence TCR repertoires. Per donor, leukapheresis produced somewhere between about 0.94 and 9 billion PBMCs. The full study reports these points: Pairwise subsampling led to the expectation that sequencing depth would affect the degree of clonotype sharing among donors. Sampling was limited to blood, and TCR repertoires in tissue likely differ from TCR repertoires in blood. When a handful of donors were compared, the shared fraction of clonotypes was approximately 5% for naive CD4, around 3.5% for naive CD8, roughly 2.5% for memory CD4, and around 0.37% for memory CD8. Rarefaction of sorted-subset datasets indicated incomplete sequencing despite the large sequencing depth. Compared with non-shared clonotypes, clonotypes shared by all four sorted-subset donors had higher generation probabilities. The small number of donors limited the genetic and exposure-history diversity represented. Naive subsets generally had larger estimated clonotype richness than memory subsets.

TCR CDR3 regions were amplified from genomic DNA by multiplex PCR using the deep immunoSEQ assay. Extracted genomic DNA from each cell subset was distributed evenly across all wells of several immunoSEQ 96-well plates, and each plate was treated as a replicate. For sorted subsets, 150 to 250 ng genomic DNA, equal to tens of thousands of T cell genomes, was loaded into each replicate PCR. Purified libraries were measured with a Qubit 3.0 fluorometer, size-checked on a Bioanalyzer 2100, and measured again with the KAPA Library Quantification kit. Every immunoSEQ 96-well plate was sequenced on a dedicated single-read 150-cycle Illumina NextSeq 550 flow cell. On the study's bioinformatics: Because the immunoSEQ output included only junctional sequences and no quality scores, the filtering could not be the same as the filtering used for full-length reads. Sequences were annotated with PyIR, a Python wrapper for IgBLAST v1.9, using IMGT germline references to assign V/J genes and CDR3. Reads were removed for weak V/J assignments (E-value above 1e-6), missing CDR3, stop codons, out-of-frame junctions, or ambiguous translated residues. V3J clonotypes were defined as sequences sharing an identical inferred V gene, J gene, and CDR3 amino acid sequence. Percentage overlap between repertoires was calculated by dividing the number of shared unique clonotypes by the size of the smaller repertoire. RTK rarefaction, the Chao1 estimator, and Recon v2.1 estimates of unobserved clonotypes were used to assess repertoire richness. OLGA was used to compute generation probabilities for all TCRbeta clonotypes that the gDNA method yielded from a few donors. Imported from immuneACCESS, the table was reduced by TCRdb to in-frame sequences with V and J called. These copies leave out some clones; in studies compared against another copy, an unresolved V gene accounts for under half, and the cause of the remainder is not known. The V and J calls and clone size were taken over from that table, and D and trimming were inferred from the DNA. This sample is represented by just over 2,000,000 clones; roughly 95% of them were singletons. 0.1% to 0.15% of the sample is in the top ten clones.

Trimming takes 1 base from V and 1 base from J, and the germline ends sit 11 bases apart. The CDR3 contains 16 residues, cysteine and phenylalanine counted. Solely the CDR3 DNA is kept, with 48 bases framed from the first base. The germline V gene (reference sequence) sets CDR1 to SEHNR and CDR2 to FQNEAQ. Sequencing was carried out using naive CD4+ T cells sorted from blood. Per the publication, the cell subset or site label means: CD45RA+ positively selected. This sequence originates from a man between 18 and 29 years old in good health. The receptor chain draws on TRBV7-9 and TRBJ2-1; a confident D gene designation cannot be given. The sequenced DNA is TGTGCCAGCAGCTTAGAGTTGGCAATTTCCTACAATGAGCAGTTCTTC. Its translation reads: CASSLELAISYNEQFF. Joined to the reference TRBV7-9 and TRBJ2-1 proteins, this CDR3 gives the full variable domain: DTGVSQNPRHKITKRGQNVTFRCDPISEHNRLYWYRQTLGQGPEFLTYFQNEAQLEKSRLLSDRFSAERPKGSFSTLEIQRTEQGDSAMYLCASSLELAISYNEQFFGPGTRLTVL.